The sequence of this TCR beta chain was determined in a study of blood T cells in healthy people across ages. Across the study: There was about one barcoded beta molecule captured by template switching per two T cells. General study findings and limits: Higher diversity, along with more naive CD4+ cells, distinguished long-lived donors from aged donors. Investigators treated diversity estimates from one million T cells as underestimates.

This CDR3 contains 16 residues. Germline V CDR1 and CDR2: SGHKS, YYEKEE (reference sequence). The ends were cut back, 4 bases at V and 1 base at J, with 17 bases in the middle. A word on this clonotype: The antigen is not known.

A second PCR of roughly 7 to 11 cycles used a sample-barcoded 5' primer and a J-beta primer mix. TCRdb used MiXCR to reprocess the 5' RACE reads, holding one entry per CDR3 protein. The table includes about 1,400,000 distinct CDR3 sequences, around 55% detected once. No fewer than 7 million PBMCs went into each sample. The clonotype originates from a man younger than 35 in good health. This sequence joins TRBV5-5 and TRBJ1-2, with D perhaps matching TRBD1 (5 bases). The sample comprised blood. The CDR3 protein is CASSPRVQGYNYGYTF. The CDR3 DNA is TGTGCCAGCAGCCCGAGGGTTCAGGGTTATAACTATGGCTACACCTTC. The whole variable domain, filled in from reference TRBV5-5 and TRBJ1-2, reads DAGVTQSPTHLIKTRGQQVTLRCSPISGHKSVSWYQQVLGQGPQFIFQYYEKEERGRGNFPDRFSARQFPNYSSELNVNALLLGDSALYLCASSPRVQGYNYGYTFGSGTRLTVV.